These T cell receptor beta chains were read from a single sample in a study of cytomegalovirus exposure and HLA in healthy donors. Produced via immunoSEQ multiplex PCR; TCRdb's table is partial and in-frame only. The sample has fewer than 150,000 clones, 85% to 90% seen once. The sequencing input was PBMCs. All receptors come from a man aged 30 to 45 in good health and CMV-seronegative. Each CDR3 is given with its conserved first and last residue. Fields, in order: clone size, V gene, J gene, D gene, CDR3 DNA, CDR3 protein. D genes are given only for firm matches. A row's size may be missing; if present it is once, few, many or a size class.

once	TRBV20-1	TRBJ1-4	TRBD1	TGCAGTGCTAGAGACCTGACAGGGCTGTTTTTT	CSARDLTGLFF
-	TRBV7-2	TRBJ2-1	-	TGTGCCAGCAGCTTAACGGCGGGCCAGAGTGGAGAGCAGTTCTTC	CASSLTAGQSGEQFF
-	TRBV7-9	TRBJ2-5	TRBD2	TGTGCCAGCAGCCGCAGACTAGCGGGCTTCCAAGAGACCCAGTACTTC	CASSRRLAGFQETQYF
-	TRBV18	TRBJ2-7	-	TGTGCCAGCTCACCGGCAACCCCCTACGAGCAGTACTTC	CASSPATPYEQYF
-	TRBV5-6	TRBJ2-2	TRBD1	TGTGCCAGCAGCGCGCGACAGGGGGCCGGGGAGCTGTTTTTT	CASSARQGAGELFF
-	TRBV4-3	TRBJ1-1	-	TGCGCCAGCAGCCAAGTACGCCAAAGGGTCGGGAAGACTGAAGCTTTCTTT	CASSQVRQRVGKTEAFF
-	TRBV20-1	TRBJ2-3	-	TGCAGTGCTCTCCTCGGAGATACGCAGTATTTT	CSALLGDTQYF
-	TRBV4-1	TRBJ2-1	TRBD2	TGCGCCAGCAGCCAAGGACTAGCGGGAGTAAGTAGTGAGCAGTTCTTC	CASSQGLAGVSSEQFF
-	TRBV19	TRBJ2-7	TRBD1	TGTGGCGGAAGGACAGGGGACTACGAGCAGTACTTC	CGGRTGDYEQYF
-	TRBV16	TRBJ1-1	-	TGTGCCAGCAGCGACAGCCAAAGAATGAACACTGAAGCTTTCTTT	CASSDSQRMNTEAFF
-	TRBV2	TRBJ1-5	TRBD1	TGTGCCAGCAGTGAGACAGGGTCTAGCAATCAGCCCCAGCATTTT	CASSETGSSNQPQHF
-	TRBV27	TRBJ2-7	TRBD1	TGTGCCAGCAGTCCCTGGACAGGGGGCTACGAGCAGTACTTC	CASSPWTGGYEQYF
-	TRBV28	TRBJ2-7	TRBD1	TGTGCCAGCAGTTTCAGGGACAGGGGGGGCGAGCAGTACTTC	CASSFRDRGGEQYF
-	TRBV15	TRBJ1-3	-	TGTGCCACCAGCAGAGATGGGGACATTCGAAACACCATATATTTT	CATSRDGDIRNTIYF
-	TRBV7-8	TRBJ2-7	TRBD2	TGTGCCAGCAGCTCGACTAGCGGGAGGATGGACTCCTACGAGCAGTACTTC	CASSSTSGRMDSYEQYF
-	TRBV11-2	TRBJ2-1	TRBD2	TGTGCCAGCAGCTCCCGTTTGTTTGCGGGAGGGTACTCCTACAATGAGCAGTTCTTC	CASSSRLFAGGYSYNEQFF
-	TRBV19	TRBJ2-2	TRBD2	TGTGCTAAAACAGCGGGACTAATCACCGGGGAGCTGTTTTTT	CAKTAGLITGELFF
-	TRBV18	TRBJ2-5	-	TGTGCCAGCTCACCTCCCTTAGAGACCCAGTACTTC	CASSPPLETQYF
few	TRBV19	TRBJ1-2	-	TGTGCCAGTAGTATTACAGGAAACTATGGCTACACCTTC	CASSITGNYGYTF
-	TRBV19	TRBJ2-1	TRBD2	TGTGCCAGTAGTACCAATATCGGACTAGTAGACTACAATGAGCAGTTCTTC	CASSTNIGLVDYNEQFF
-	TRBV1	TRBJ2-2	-	TGCACCAGCAGCCAAATGCTAGCGGAGAACACCGGGGAGCTGTTTTTT	CTSSQMLAENTGELFF
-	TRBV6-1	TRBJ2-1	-	TGTGCCAGCAGTGAAGCCTATGAGCAGTTCTTC	CASSEAYEQFF
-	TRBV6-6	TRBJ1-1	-	TGTGCCAGCAGTTACTCGATCCCTGGGGGCGAAGCTTTCTTT	CASSYSIPGGEAFF
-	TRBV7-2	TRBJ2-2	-	TGTGCCAGCAGCTTGCCCTCTGGGCGGGGTGCCCCGAACACCGGGGAGCTGTTTTTT	CASSLPSGRGAPNTGELFF
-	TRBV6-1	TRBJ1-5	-	TGTGCCAGCAGTGTATTATCTCAGCCCCAGCATTTT	CASSVLSQPQHF
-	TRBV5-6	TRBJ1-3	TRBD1	TGTGCCAGCAGCTTGTGGGGACAGGGAAACACCATATATTTT	CASSLWGQGNTIYF
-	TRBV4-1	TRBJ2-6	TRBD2	TGCGCCAGCAGCCAATTTACTAGCGCTGGGGCCAACGTCCTGACTTTC	CASSQFTSAGANVLTF
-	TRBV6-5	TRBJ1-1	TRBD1	TGTGCCAGCAGTTACTCCGGGACAGGGGATACGACTTTCTTT	CASSYSGTGDTTFF
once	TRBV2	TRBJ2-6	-	TGTGCCAGCAGTGTGGGCAGGGCTGGGGCCAACGTCCTGACTTTC	CASSVGRAGANVLTF
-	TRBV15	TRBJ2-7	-	TGTGCCACCAGCAGAGGGGCAGAACTTAGCTCCTACGAGCAGTACTTC	CATSRGAELSSYEQYF
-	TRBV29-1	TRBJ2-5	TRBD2	TGCAGCGTTGTTCTAGGGACTAGCGGTCAAGAGACCCAGTACTTC	CSVVLGTSGQETQYF
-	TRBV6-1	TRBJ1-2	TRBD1	TGTGCCAGCAGTGAAGGCGGGACAGTCTATGGCTACACCTTC	CASSEGGTVYGYTF
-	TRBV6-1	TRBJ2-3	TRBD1	TGTGCCAGCAGGAAACAGGGGATAGCAGATACGCAGTATTTT	CASRKQGIADTQYF
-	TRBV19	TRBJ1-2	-	TGTGCCAGTAGCAGGGCAGTACAAGGCTACACCTTC	CASSRAVQGYTF
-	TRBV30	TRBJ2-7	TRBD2	TGTGCTTCCTATCTAGCGGGAGCAAACGATTACGAGCAGTACTTC	CASYLAGANDYEQYF
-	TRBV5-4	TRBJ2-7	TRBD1	TGTGCCAGCAGCTTCGGCAGGGGGTACGAGCAGTACTTC	CASSFGRGYEQYF
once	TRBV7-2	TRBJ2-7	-	TGTGCCAGCAGCTACACAACAGATTCCTACGAGCAGTACTTC	CASSYTTDSYEQYF
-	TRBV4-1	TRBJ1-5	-	TGCGCCAGCAGCCAAGCAGGGTCACAGCCCCAGCATTTT	CASSQAGSQPQHF
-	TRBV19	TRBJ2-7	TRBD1	TGTGCCAGTGCGGTTGGGACAGGGTGGTACGAGCAGTACTTC	CASAVGTGWYEQYF
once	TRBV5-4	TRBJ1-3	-	TGTGCCAGCAGACTACAGGACTCTGGAAACACCATATATTTT	CASRLQDSGNTIYF
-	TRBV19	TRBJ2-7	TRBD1	TGTGCCAGTAGTACCAGACAGGGTCCAGGTCTCGAGCAGTACTTC	CASSTRQGPGLEQYF
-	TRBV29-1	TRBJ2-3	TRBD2	TGCAGCGTTGATGCCCTACTTAGCGGGAGGATGACAGATACGCAGTATTTT	CSVDALLSGRMTDTQYF
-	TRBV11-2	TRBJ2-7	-	TGTGCCAGCAGCGTTAGTCCCGGGACAAGGGGAGAGCAGTACTTC	CASSVSPGTRGEQYF
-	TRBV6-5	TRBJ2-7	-	TGTGCCAGCAGTTTGTCCCTCGGGAGCTCCTACGAGCAGTACTTC	CASSLSLGSSYEQYF
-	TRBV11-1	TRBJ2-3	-	TGTGCCAGCAGCAATCCCCAGCGGTGGACAGATACGCAGTATTTT	CASSNPQRWTDTQYF
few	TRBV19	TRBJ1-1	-	TGTGCCAGTAGTGTCGGGTCAGGGGCGAACACTGAAGCTTTCTTT	CASSVGSGANTEAFF
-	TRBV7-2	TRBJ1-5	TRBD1	TGTGCCAGCAGCTTACGGACAGCAGGGGGCCCCTATCAGCCCCAGCATTTT	CASSLRTAGGPYQPQHF